The entry that follows covers one T cell receptor (beta chain) sequence. Its antigen remains unknown. The data were obtained in a study of T cell responses to AZD1222 COVID-19 vaccine. The repertoire was sequenced with immunoSEQ multiplex PCR; TCRdb's copy has only in-frame clones and lacks some. The sample comprises about 25,000 clones, around 90% of which are singletons, and 30% to 40% rests with the top ten. Whole-study findings and limits: Unmutated variant regions are reportedly targeted by nearly half of spike-specific TCRs. Repertoire sampling occurred only after the peak T cell response. White British people made up most donors, females outnumbered males, and clonal diversity was possibly underestimated. Vaccine-associated CD4 TCRs ranged over spike, dominating at 160-218 and 743-854.

The length of the CDR3 is 14 residues. The V end was cut by 6 bases, the J end by 7 bases, with 19 bases between. Germline loops: CDR1 LNHDA, CDR2 SQIVND (reference sequence). The genes are TRBV19 and TRBJ2-7; no clear D gene. The sequenced sample was peripheral blood, obtained 28 days after the second AZD1222 dose. This clonotype originated in an adult who received the AZD1222 COVID-19 vaccine. The CDR3 spells CASRRLHTSGEQYF. The CDR3 bases are TGTGCCAGTAGAAGGTTACACACTTCTGGAGAGCAGTACTTC.